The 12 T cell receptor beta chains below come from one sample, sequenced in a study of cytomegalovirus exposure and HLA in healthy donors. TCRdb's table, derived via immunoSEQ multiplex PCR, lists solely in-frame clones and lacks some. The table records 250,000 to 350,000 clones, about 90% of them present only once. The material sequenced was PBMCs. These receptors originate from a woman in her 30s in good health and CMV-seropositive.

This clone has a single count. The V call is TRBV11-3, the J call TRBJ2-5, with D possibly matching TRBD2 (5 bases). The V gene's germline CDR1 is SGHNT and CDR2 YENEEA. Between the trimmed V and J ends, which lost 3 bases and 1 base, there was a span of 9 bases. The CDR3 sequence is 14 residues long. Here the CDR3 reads CASSLHRGQETQYF. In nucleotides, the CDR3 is TGTGCCAGCAGCTTGCATCGGGGCCAAGAGACCCAGTACTTC.

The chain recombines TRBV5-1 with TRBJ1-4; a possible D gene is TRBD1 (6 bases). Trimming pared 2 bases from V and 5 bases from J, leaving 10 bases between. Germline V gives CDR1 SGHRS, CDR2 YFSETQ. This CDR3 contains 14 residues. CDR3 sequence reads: CASSLRDTNEKLFF. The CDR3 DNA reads TGCGCCAGCAGCTTAAGGGACACCAATGAAAAACTGTTTTTT.

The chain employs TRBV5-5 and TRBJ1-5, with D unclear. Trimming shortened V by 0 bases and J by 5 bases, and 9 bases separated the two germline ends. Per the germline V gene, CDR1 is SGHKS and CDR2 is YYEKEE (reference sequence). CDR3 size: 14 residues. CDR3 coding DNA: TGTGCCAGCAGCTTGGGCGTAGGGTATCAGCCCCAGCATTTT. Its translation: CASSLGVGYQPQHF.

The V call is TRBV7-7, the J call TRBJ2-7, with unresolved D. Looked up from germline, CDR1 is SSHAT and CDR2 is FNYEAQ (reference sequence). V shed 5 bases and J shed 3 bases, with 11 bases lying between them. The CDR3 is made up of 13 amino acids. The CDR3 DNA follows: TGTGCCAGCAGCATGGGCCCTAACTACGAGCAGTACTTC. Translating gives CASSMGPNYEQYF.

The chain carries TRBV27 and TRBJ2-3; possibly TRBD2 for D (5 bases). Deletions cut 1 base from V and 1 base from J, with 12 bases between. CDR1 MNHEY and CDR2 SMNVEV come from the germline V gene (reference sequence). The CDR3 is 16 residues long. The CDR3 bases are TGTGCCAGCAGTTTATTCACGGGGTCGGGCACAGATACGCAGTATTTT. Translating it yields CASSLFTGSGTDTQYF.

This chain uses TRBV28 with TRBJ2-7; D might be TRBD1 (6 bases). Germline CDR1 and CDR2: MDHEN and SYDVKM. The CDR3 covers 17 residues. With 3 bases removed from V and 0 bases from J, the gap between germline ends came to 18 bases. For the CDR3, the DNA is TGTGCCAGCAGTTTCCCCCCGGCCGGACAGAGCTCCTACGAGCAGTACTTC. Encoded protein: CASSFPPAGQSSYEQYF.

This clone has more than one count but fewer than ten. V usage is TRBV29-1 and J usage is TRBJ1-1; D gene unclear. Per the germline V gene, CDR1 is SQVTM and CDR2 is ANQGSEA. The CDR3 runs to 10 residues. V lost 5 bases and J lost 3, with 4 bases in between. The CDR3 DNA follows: TGCAGCGTTTCAGACACTGAAGCTTTCTTT. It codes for CSVSDTEAFF.

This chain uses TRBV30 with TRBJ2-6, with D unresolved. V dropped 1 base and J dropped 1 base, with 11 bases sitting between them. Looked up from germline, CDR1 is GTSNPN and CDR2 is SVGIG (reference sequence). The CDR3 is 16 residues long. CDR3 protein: CAWSAAIWSGANVLTF. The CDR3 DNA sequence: TGTGCCTGGAGTGCCGCGATTTGGTCTGGGGCCAACGTCCTGACTTTC.

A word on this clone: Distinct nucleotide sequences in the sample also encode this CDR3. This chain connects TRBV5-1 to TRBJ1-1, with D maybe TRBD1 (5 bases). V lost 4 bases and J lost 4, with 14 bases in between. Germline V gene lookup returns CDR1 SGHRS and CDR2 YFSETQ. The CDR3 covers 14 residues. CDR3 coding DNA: TGCGCCAGCAGCCTAGGTGGGGGTGGCACTGAAGCTTTCTTT. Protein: CASSLGGGGTEAFF.

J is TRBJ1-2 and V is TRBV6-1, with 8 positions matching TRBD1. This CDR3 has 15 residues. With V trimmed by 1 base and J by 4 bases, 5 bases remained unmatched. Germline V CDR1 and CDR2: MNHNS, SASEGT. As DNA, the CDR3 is TGTGCCAGCAGTGAAGGGCCAGGGGGCCTCTATGGCTACACCTTC. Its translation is CASSEGPGGLYGYTF.

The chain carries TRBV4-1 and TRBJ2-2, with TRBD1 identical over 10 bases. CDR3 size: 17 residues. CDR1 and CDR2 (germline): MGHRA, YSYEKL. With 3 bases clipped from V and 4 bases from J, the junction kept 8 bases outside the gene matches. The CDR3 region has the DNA TGCGCCAGCAGCCAGGAGGGACAGGGGAGGAGCACCGGGGAGCTGTTTTTT. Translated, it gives CASSQEGQGRSTGELFF.

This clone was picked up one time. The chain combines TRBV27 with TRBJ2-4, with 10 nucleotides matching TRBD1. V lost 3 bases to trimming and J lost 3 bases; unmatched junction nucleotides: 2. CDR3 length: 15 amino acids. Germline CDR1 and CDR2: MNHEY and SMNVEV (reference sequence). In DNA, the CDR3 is TGTGCCAGCAGTTTGACAGGGGGCGGCAAAAACATTCAGTACTTC. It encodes CASSLTGGGKNIQYF.